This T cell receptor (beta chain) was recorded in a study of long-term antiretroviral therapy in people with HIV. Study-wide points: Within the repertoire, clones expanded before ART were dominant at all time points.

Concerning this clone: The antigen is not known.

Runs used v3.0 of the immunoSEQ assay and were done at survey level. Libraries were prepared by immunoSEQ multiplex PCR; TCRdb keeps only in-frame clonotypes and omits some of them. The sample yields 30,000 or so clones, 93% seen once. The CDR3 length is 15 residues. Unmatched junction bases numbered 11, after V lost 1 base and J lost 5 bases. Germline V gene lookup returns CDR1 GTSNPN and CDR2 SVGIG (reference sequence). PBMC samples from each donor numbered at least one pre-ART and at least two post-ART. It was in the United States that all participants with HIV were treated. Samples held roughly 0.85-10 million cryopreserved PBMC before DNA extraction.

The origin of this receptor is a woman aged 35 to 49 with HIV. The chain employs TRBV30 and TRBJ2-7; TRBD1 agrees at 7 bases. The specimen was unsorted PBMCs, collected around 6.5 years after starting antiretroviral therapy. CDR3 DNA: TGTGCCTGGAGTGGCCCGGGGACAGCCCGCAACGAGCAGTACTTC. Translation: CAWSGPGTARNEQYF.